This T cell receptor beta chain was documented in a study of T cells expressing NK-cell markers. Study results and caveats: These clonotypes additionally ranked first within the CD3+CD56-NKG2C+ fraction of a handful of donors. Top CD8+ clonotypes included the dominant CD3+CD56+NKG2C+ clonotypes in 6 or 7 donors.

About this clonotype itself: Its antigen is still unknown.

Scientists made TCR beta cDNA using 5'RACE template switching with UMIs. TCRdb reprocessed the 5' RACE reads and reports one entry per CDR3 protein, with no DNA. The sample's table shows under 35,000 distinct CDR3 sequences. The CDR3 has 17 amino acids. Germline CDR1 is MNHNS and CDR2 is SASEGT. The rearrangement links TRBV6-1 to TRBJ2-2; TCRdb returns TRBD2, unconfirmable since there is no DNA. The sequence was obtained from a woman aged 18 to 69 in good health. The sequencing input was blood T cells: a sorted CD56 or NKG2C T cell subset, CD4+ or CD8+ T cells, or bulk PBMC T cells (not recorded which). CDR3 region: CASNLSGGDPLAGELFF.